The sequence of this T cell receptor (beta chain) was determined in a study of shared clonotypes between healthy human individuals. Data came from immunoSEQ multiplex PCR; TCRdb stores just in-frame clones and leaves some out. The sample has about 360,000 clones, more than 60% seen once; the top ten hold 8% to 13%. Germline-derived CDR1 and CDR2 are SGHVS and FQNEAQ. The CDR3 is 19 residues long. After removal of 3 bases from V and 2 bases from J, the junction contained 10 bases not matched to a gene. The sequence was obtained from a man aged 25-45 years in good health. The genes are TRBV7-8 and TRBJ2-3, with TRBD2 identical over 14 bases. The sample comprised memory CD4+ T cells sorted from blood. The sample's subset: CD45RA-negative fraction. CDR3 amino acids: CASSFGTSGRSGYTDTQYF. The CDR3 nucleotides are TGTGCCAGCAGCTTCGGGACTAGCGGGAGAAGCGGGTACACAGATACGCAGTATTTT. Full variable domain (remainder filled in from reference TRBV7-8 and TRBJ2-3): GAGVSQSPRYKVAKRGQDVALRCDPISGHVSLFWYQQALGQGPEFLTYFQNEAQLDKSGLPSDRFFAERPEGSVSTLKIQRTQQEDSAVYLCASSFGTSGRSGYTDTQYFGPGTRLTVL.